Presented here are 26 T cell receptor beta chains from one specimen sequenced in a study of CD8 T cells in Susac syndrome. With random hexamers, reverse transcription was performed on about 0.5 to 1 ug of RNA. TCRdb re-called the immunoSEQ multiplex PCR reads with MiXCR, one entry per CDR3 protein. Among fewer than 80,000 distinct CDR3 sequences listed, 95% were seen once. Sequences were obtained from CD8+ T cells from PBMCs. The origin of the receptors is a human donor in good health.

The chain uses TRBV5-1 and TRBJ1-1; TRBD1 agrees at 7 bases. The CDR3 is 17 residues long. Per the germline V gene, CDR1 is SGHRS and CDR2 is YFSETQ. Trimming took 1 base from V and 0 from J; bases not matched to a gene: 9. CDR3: CASSLTRDRALNTEAFF. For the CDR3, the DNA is TGCGCCAGCAGCTTGACCAGAGACAGGGCGTTGAACACTGAAGCTTTCTTT.

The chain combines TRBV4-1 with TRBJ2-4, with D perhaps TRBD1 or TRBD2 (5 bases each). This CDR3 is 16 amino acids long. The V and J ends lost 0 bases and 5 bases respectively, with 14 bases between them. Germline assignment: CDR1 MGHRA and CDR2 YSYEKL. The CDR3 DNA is TGCGCCAGCAGCCAAGATCAAGGGACGGCGCAAAACATTCAGTACTTC. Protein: CASSQDQGTAQNIQYF.

In DNA, the CDR3 is TGTGCCAGCAGCTTAGGGGGCCCGGGGATCCCCCTCACCTTC. Translation gives CASSLGGPGIPLTF. The genes are TRBV7-9 and TRBJ1-2; D is perhaps TRBD1 (5 bases). The CDR3 totals 14 residues. Trimming removed 1 base at V and 13 bases at J, with 19 bases between. The germline gives CDR1 SEHNR, CDR2 FQNEAQ (reference sequence).

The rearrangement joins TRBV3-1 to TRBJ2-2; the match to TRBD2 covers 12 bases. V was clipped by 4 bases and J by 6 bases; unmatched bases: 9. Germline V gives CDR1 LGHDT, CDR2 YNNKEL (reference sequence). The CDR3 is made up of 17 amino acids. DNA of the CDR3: TGTGCCAGCAGCCCTTCCCCACTAGCGGGGGGACCCGGGGAGCTGTTTTTT. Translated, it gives CASSPSPLAGGPGELFF.

CDR3 sequence: CASSTPITAGEETQYF. In DNA form, the CDR3 reads TGTGCCAGCAGCACCCCAATAACGGCAGGTGAAGAGACCCAGTACTTC. The chain couples TRBV6-2 or TRBV6-3 to TRBJ2-5; D gene unclear. V was cut by 6 bases and J by 3 bases, with 20 bases left in between. Germline V gene lookup returns CDR1 MNHEY and CDR2 SVGEGT. The CDR3 consists of 16 residues.

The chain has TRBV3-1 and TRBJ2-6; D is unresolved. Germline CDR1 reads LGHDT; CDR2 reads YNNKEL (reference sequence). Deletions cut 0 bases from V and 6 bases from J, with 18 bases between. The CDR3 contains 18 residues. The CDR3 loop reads CASSQEVRLWGLANVLTF. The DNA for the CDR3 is TGTGCCAGCAGCCAAGAAGTTCGGCTTTGGGGTTTGGCCAACGTCCTGACTTTC.

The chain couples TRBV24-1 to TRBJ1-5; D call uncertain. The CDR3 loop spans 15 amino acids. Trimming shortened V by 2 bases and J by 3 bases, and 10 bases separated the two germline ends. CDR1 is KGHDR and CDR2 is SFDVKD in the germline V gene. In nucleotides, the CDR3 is TGTGCCACCAGTGATTCCGTCAGCTTCAATCAGCCCCAGCATTTT. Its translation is CATSDSVSFNQPQHF.

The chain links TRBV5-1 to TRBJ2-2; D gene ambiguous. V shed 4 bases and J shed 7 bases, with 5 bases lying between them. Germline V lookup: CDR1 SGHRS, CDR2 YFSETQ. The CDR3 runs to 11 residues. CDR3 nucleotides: TGCGCCAGCAGCCGGAACGGGGAGCTGTTTTTT. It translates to CASSRNGELFF.

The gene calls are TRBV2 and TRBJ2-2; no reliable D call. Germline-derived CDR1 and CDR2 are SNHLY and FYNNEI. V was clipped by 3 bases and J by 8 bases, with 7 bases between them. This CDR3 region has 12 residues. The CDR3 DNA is TGTGCCAGCAGTGATTGGGGAGGGGAGCTGTTTTTT. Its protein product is CASSDWGGELFF.

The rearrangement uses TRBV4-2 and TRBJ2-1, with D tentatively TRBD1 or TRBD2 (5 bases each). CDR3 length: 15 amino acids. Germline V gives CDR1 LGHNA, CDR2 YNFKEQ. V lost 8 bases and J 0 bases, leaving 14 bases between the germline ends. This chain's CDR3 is CASGEWGSSYNEQFF. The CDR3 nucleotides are TGTGCCAGCGGTGAATGGGGGAGCTCCTACAATGAGCAGTTCTTC.

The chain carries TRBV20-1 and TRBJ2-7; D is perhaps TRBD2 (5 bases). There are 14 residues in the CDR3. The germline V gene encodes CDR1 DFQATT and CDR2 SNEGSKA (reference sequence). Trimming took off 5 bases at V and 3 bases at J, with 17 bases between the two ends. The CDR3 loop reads CSASPVTGYYEQYF. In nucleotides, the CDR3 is TGCAGTGCTTCTCCGGTAACGGGGTACTACGAGCAGTACTTC.

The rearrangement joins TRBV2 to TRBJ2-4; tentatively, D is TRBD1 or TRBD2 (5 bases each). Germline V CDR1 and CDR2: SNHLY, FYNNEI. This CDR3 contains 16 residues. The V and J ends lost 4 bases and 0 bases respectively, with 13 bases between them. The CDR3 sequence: CASSGLGELAKNIQYF. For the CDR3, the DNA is TGTGCCAGCAGTGGTTTGGGGGAATTAGCCAAAAACATTCAGTACTTC.

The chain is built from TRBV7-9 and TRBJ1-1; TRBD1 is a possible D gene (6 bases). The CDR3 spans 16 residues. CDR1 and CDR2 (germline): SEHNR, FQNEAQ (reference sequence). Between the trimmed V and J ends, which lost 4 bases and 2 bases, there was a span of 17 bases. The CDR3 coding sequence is TGTGCCAGCAGCTCTCGGGGGGGGCTCTTCAACACTGAAGCTTTCTTT. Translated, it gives CASSSRGGLFNTEAFF.

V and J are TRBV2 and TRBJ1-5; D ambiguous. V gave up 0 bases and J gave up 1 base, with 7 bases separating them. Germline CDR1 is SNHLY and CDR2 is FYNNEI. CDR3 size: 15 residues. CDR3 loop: CASSEAAKSNQPQHF. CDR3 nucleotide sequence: TGTGCCAGCAGTGAAGCAGCAAAAAGCAATCAGCCCCAGCATTTT.

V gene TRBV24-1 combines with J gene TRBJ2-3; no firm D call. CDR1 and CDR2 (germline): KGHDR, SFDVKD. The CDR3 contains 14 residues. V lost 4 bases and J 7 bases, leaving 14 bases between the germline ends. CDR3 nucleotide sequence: TGTGCCACCAGTGACCCGCGTGTGAAAAATACGCAGTATTTT. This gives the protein CATSDPRVKNTQYF.

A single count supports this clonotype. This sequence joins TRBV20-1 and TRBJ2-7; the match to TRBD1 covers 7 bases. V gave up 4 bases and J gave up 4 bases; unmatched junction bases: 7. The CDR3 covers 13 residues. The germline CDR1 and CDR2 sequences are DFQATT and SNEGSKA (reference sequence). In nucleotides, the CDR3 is TGCAGTGCTACCGGGACAGCAACTTACGAGCAGTACTTC. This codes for CSATGTATYEQYF.

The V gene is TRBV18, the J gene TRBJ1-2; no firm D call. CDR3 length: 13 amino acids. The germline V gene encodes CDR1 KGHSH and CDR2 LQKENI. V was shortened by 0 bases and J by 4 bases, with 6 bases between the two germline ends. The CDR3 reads CASSPPGSYGYTF. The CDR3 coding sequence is TGTGCCAGCTCACCACCAGGTAGCTATGGCTACACCTTC.

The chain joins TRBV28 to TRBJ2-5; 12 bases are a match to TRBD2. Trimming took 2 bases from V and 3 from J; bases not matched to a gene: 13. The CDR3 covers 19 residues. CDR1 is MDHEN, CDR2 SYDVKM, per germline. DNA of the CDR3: TGTGCCAGCAGTTTACCGGGACTAGCGGGTTTTCGACCTAAAGAGACCCAGTACTTC. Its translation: CASSLPGLAGFRPKETQYF.

As DNA, the CDR3 is TGTGCCTGGAGTGTTGACAGCTCCTACGAGCCCCAGCATTTT. Protein: CAWSVDSSYEPQHF. This rearrangement joins TRBV30 to TRBJ1-5; D possibly corresponds to TRBD1 (5 bases). CDR3 length: 14 amino acids. The germline gives CDR1 GTSNPN, CDR2 SVGIG (reference sequence). The V end was cut by 0 bases, the J end by 8 bases, with 14 bases between.

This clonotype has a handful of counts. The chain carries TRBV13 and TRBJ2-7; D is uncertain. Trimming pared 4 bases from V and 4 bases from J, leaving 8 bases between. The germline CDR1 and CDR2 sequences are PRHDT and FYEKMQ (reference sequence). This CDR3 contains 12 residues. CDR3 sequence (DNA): TGTGCCAGCAGCTCTAACCCTTACGAGCAGTACTTC. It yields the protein CASSSNPYEQYF.

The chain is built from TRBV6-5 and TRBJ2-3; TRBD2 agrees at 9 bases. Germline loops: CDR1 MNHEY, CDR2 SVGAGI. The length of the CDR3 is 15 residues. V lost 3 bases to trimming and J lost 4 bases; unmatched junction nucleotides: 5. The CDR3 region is CASSYVSGGADTQYF. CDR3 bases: TGTGCCAGCAGTTATGTTAGCGGGGGAGCAGATACGCAGTATTTT.

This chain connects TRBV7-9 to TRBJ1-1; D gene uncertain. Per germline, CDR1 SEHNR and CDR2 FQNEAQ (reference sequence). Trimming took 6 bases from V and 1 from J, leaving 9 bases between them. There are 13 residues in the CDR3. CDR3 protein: CASRGRANTEAFF. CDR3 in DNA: TGTGCCAGCAGAGGACGTGCGAACACTGAAGCTTTCTTT.

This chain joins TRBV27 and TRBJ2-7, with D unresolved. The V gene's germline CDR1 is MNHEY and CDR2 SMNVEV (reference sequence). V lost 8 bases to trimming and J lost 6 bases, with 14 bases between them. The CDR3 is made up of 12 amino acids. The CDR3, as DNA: TGTGCCAGCGGGTTTCCCGCTATCGAGCAGTACTTC. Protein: CASGFPAIEQYF.

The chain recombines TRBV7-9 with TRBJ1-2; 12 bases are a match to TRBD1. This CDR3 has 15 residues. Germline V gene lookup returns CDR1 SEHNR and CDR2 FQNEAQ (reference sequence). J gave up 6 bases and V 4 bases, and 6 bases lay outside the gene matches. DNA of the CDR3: TGTGCCAGCAGCTCAACCGGGACAGGGGGCGATGGCTACACCTTC. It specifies CASSSTGTGGDGYTF. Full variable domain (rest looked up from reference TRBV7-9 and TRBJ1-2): DTGVSQNPRHKITKRGQNVTFRCDPISEHNRLYWYRQTLGQGPEFLTYFQNEAQLEKSRLLSDRFSAERPKGSFSTLEIQRTEQGDSAMYLCASSSTGTGGDGYTFGSGTRLTVV.

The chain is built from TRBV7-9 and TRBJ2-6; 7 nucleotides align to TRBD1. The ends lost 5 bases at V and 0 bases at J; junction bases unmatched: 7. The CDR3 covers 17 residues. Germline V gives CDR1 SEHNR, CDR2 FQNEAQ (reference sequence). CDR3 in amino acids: CASSPWTGASGANVLTF. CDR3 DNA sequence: TGTGCCAGCAGCCCGTGGACAGGAGCCTCTGGGGCCAACGTCCTGACTTTC.

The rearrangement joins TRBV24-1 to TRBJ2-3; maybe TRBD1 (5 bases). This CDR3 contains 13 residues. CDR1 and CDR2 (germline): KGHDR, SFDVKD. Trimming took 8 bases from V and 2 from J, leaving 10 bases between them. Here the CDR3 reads CATIDRYTDTQYF. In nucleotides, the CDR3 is TGTGCCACCATTGACAGATACACAGATACGCAGTATTTT.